A single sample is the source of the 15 T cell receptor beta chains below, sequenced in a study of neoadjuvant nivolumab and ipilimumab in lung cancer. TCRdb's copy holds only in-frame clones and misses some; the assay was immunoSEQ multiplex PCR. In the table there are tens of thousands of clones, around 89% of which are singletons. Sample: blood, taken before neoadjuvant nivolumab, alone or with ipilimumab. These receptors were obtained from an adult with non-small cell lung cancer. Some clones in this sample may be carry-over from other donors' samples.

The chain links TRBV20-1 to TRBJ2-3; D is unresolved. The CDR3 is 11 amino acids. Per the germline V gene, CDR1 is DFQATT and CDR2 is SNEGSKA (reference sequence). V was trimmed by 3 bases and J by 2 bases, leaving 3 bases between them. The chain's CDR3 is CSARITDTQYF. Written as DNA, the CDR3 is TGCAGTGCTAGGATCACAGATACGCAGTATTTT.

The chain carries TRBV7-2 and TRBJ1-2, with a weak D call TRBD1 (5 bases). The germline CDR1 and CDR2 sequences are SGHTA and FQGNSA. V was trimmed by 5 bases and J by 7 bases, leaving 14 bases between them. CDR3 size: 13 residues. CDR3 bases: TGTGCCAGCAGCCCGGACTACGGGGCTGGCTACACCTTC. This sequence encodes CASSPDYGAGYTF.

This sequence joins TRBV7-8 and TRBJ2-5; 10 bases are shared with TRBD2. Germline V gene data show CDR1 as SGHVS and CDR2 as FQNEAQ. The J segment lost 3 bases and the V segment lost 1 base, leaving 5 bases of the junction unmatched. CDR3 size: 16 residues. The CDR3 loop reads CASSLGIAGGEETQYF. The CDR3 coding sequence is TGTGCCAGCAGCTTAGGGATAGCGGGAGGAGAAGAGACCCAGTACTTC.

The chain carries TRBV4-1 and TRBJ1-2, with D unresolved. The CDR3 length is 13 residues. Between the trimmed V and J ends, which lost 5 bases and 3 bases, there was a span of 10 bases. In germline, CDR1 is MGHRA, CDR2 YSYEKL. The CDR3 DNA reads TGCGCCAGCAGCAGCACGGCGGACTATGGCTACACCTTC. Amino acids: CASSSTADYGYTF.

This clone was recorded only once. The V call is TRBV14, the J call TRBJ2-2; D gene unclear. In germline, CDR1 is SGHDN, CDR2 FVKESK. The CDR3 is 14 residues long. V was shortened by 1 base and J by 3 bases, with 6 bases between the two germline ends. As DNA, the CDR3 is TGTGCCAGCAGCCAAGCGACCCACACCGGGGAGCTGTTTTTT. This encodes CASSQATHTGELFF.

The chain has TRBV12-2 and TRBJ2-2; TRBD1, the table's D call, lacks a check against the DNA. TRBV12-2 counts as a pseudogene. The CDR3 consists of 16 residues. CDR3 sequence: CASRLERRGYTGELFF. The CDR3 DNA reads as TGTGCAAGTCGCTTAGAGCGTAGGGGGTACACCGGGGAGCTGTTTTTT.

This clone was seen a handful of times. The CDR3 here is CASSYTENYGYTF. The CDR3 DNA reads as TGTGCCAGCAGTTACACGGAGAACTATGGCTACACCTTC. The rearrangement uses TRBV6-5 and TRBJ1-2; D remains unclear. The V end was cut by 2 bases, the J end by 2 bases, with 6 bases between. Germline CDR1 MNHEY, CDR2 SVGAGI. The CDR3 extends over 13 amino acids.

This chain links TRBV19 with TRBJ1-2, with 7 bases matching TRBD1. V lost 6 bases and J lost 8; bases outside the gene matches: 6. The CDR3 consists of 12 residues. Germline CDR1 and CDR2: LNHDA and SQIVND (reference sequence). CDR3 DNA: TGTGCCAGTAGAGGACAGGATTCCGGCTACACCTTC. Amino acids: CASRGQDSGYTF.

The rearrangement links TRBV30 to TRBJ2-2; possibly TRBD1 or TRBD2 for D (6 bases each). V was shortened by 0 bases and J by 3 bases, with 11 bases between the two germline ends. The CDR3 totals 15 residues. CDR1 is GTSNPN and CDR2 is SVGIG in the germline V gene (reference sequence). CDR3 bases: TGTGCCTGGAGTGTGCAGGGGACTTACACCGGGGAGCTGTTTTTT. Protein product: CAWSVQGTYTGELFF.

The chain carries TRBV11-2 and TRBJ2-1, with D hard to call. Germline V gives CDR1 SGHAT, CDR2 FQNNGV. Trimming shortened V by 0 bases and J by 4 bases, and 1 base separated the two germline ends. This CDR3 region has 12 residues. This CDR3 reads CASSLEYNEQFF. The CDR3 DNA reads as TGTGCCAGCAGCTTAGAGTACAATGAGCAGTTCTTC.

This clone was observed a few times. V is TRBV5-6 and J is TRBJ2-7, with TRBD1 matching 8 bases. J was trimmed by 6 bases and V by 0 bases; bases with no gene match: 5. Germline CDR1 and CDR2: SGHDT and YYEEEE. This CDR3 has 14 residues. The chain's CDR3 is CASSLGRTGLEQYF. CDR3 coding DNA: TGTGCCAGCAGCTTGGGTAGGACAGGGCTCGAGCAGTACTTC.

This clone was picked up a small number of times. The CDR3 region is CASSPPVMQETQYF. The CDR3 nucleotides read TGTGCCAGCTCACCACCCGTGATGCAAGAGACCCAGTACTTC. The rearrangement links TRBV18 to TRBJ2-5; no clear D gene. The CDR3 is 14 amino acids. V lost 0 bases, J lost 2 bases, and 7 bases lay in between. Per the germline V gene, CDR1 is KGHSH and CDR2 is LQKENI.

V usage is TRBV5-1 and J usage is TRBJ1-2, with D unclear. This CDR3 contains 13 residues. Trimming removed 0 bases at V and 0 bases at J, with 3 bases between. Germline V lookup: CDR1 SGHRS, CDR2 YFSETQ. CDR3 nucleotides: TGCGCCAGCAGCTTGGGAGCTAACTATGGCTACACCTTC. Protein product: CASSLGANYGYTF.

In this sample, this clone turned up once. The chain couples TRBV18 to TRBJ2-2, with D perhaps being TRBD1 or TRBD2 (5 bases each). The length of the CDR3 is 14 residues. Trimming stripped 3 bases from V and 2 bases from J, with 7 bases between. The V gene's germline CDR1 is KGHSH and CDR2 LQKENI. The CDR3 sequence: CASSPRGNTGELFF. CDR3 nucleotide sequence: TGTGCCAGCTCACCGAGGGGTAACACCGGGGAGCTGTTTTTT.

The chain uses TRBV6-6 and TRBJ1-1; D is unresolved. Germline V gives CDR1 MNHNY, CDR2 SVGAGI (reference sequence). V was shortened by 6 bases and J by 5 bases, with 16 bases between the two germline ends. CDR3 length: 14 amino acids. CDR3 region: CASRRKQGRTEAFF. CDR3 nucleotide sequence: TGTGCCAGCAGACGTAAACAAGGGAGGACTGAAGCTTTCTTT.